This entry lists 18 T cell receptor beta chains sequenced from one sample in a study of blood T cells in healthy people across ages. Sample-barcoded 5' priming and a J-beta primer mix drove a second PCR of roughly 6 to 12 cycles. TCRdb processed the 5' RACE reads anew with MiXCR; each CDR3 protein has one entry. Of 1.4 million or so distinct CDR3 sequences listed, around 40% were seen once; the top ten hold approximately 4%. The sample was blood. These receptors originate from a woman aged 18-29 years in good health.

This clonotype was seen a handful of times. V is TRBV20-1 and J is TRBJ1-5; D is uncertain. The CDR3 runs 13 residues. V was clipped by 0 bases and J by 7 bases, with 10 bases between them. CDR1 and CDR2 (germline): DFQATT, SNEGSKA (reference sequence). The CDR3 is CSARDRLGQPQHF. The CDR3 coding sequence is TGCAGTGCTAGAGACAGGCTTGGGCAGCCCCAGCATTTT.

This clonotype was seen once. The gene calls are TRBV20-1 and TRBJ2-3; a weak D match, TRBD2 (5 bases). The CDR3 is 17 residues long. Germline V gene data show CDR1 as DFQATT and CDR2 as SNEGSKA (reference sequence). Between the trimmed V and J ends, which lost 0 bases and 0 bases, there was a span of 16 bases. CDR3 DNA sequence: TGCAGTGCTAGAGATTTTGAATGGCGGGCCAGCACAGATACGCAGTATTTT. Translation gives CSARDFEWRASTDTQYF.

As concerns this clonotype: Given a much more abundant clone one base away, this may be a read error. CDR3 sequence reads: CASSGVSTDAQYF. As DNA, the CDR3 is TGTGCCAGCAGTGGTGTTAGCACAGATGCGCAGTATTTT. This rearrangement joins TRBV12-3 or TRBV12-4 to TRBJ2-3; D not resolved. The length of the CDR3 is 13 residues.

A few counts support this clonotype. The genes are TRBV11-2 and TRBJ2-1, with no clear D. V shed 1 base and J shed 5 bases, with 9 bases lying between them. The CDR3 covers 14 residues. CDR1 is SGHAT, CDR2 FQNNGV, per germline. CDR3 DNA sequence: TGTGCCAGCAGCTTAGGTCAACTCAACAATGAGCAGTTCTTC. Translating it yields CASSLGQLNNEQFF.

The count of this clonotype is one. The V and J genes are TRBV30 and TRBJ2-5; the D is unclear. There are 13 residues in the CDR3. Germline V gene sequence: CDR1 GTSNPN, CDR2 SVGIG (reference sequence). The V and J ends lost 1 base and 11 bases respectively, with 17 bases between them. Written as DNA, the CDR3 is TGTGCCTGGAGTGGCAGGCTTGACAATGAGCAGTACTTC. Encoded protein: CAWSGRLDNEQYF.

The sample holds a few counts of this clonotype. The rearrangement joins TRBV19 to TRBJ1-1; D possibly corresponds to TRBD1 (6 bases). The V end was cut by 7 bases, the J end by 1 base, with 10 bases between. Per germline, CDR1 LNHDA and CDR2 SQIVND (reference sequence). This CDR3 has 13 amino acids. CDR3 residues: CASTMTGNTEAFF. The CDR3 coding sequence is TGTGCCAGTACCATGACAGGGAACACTGAAGCTTTCTTT.

The chain carries TRBV12-3 or TRBV12-4 and TRBJ2-4; 14 bases are a match to TRBD2. The V segment lost 5 bases and the J segment 3 bases; nucleotides outside the gene matches: 3. The CDR3 contains 16 residues. CDR3 residues: CASSPTSGGDKNIQYF. The DNA of the CDR3 is TGTGCCAGCAGTCCGACTAGCGGGGGGGACAAAAACATTCAGTACTTC.

V usage is TRBV29-1 and J usage is TRBJ2-1, with D unresolved. Trimming removed 4 bases from V and 2 bases from J, with 9 bases in between. From germline, CDR1 is SQVTM and CDR2 ANQGSEA. This CDR3 spans 13 amino acids. The CDR3 nucleotides read TGCAGCGTTGGGATCTACACCTACAATGAGCAGTTCTTC. Encoded protein: CSVGIYTYNEQFF.

This rearrangement joins TRBV7-9 to TRBJ2-7; no clear D gene. V was clipped by 0 bases and J by 0 bases, with 15 bases between them. Germline loops: CDR1 SEHNR, CDR2 FQNEAQ (reference sequence). This CDR3 contains 17 residues. CDR3 DNA: TGTGCCAGCAGCTTAGCCACCGGGCGCCAAAGCTCCTACGAGCAGTACTTC. As protein: CASSLATGRQSSYEQYF.

The J gene is TRBJ2-5, the V gene TRBV12-3 or TRBV12-4; 7 bases fit TRBD2. J lost 1 base, V lost 8 bases, and 13 bases had no gene match. CDR3 length: 16 residues. CDR3 sequence: CASALRYSGFQETQYF. Written as DNA, the CDR3 is TGTGCCAGCGCCCTGCGGTATAGCGGGTTCCAAGAGACCCAGTACTTC.

The chain's CDR3 is CSAKKGQGANHGYTF. CDR3 sequence (DNA): TGCAGTGCTAAAAAGGGACAGGGGGCCAACCATGGCTACACCTTC. The chain joins TRBV20-1 to TRBJ1-2; TRBD1 matches 12 bases. V gave up 4 bases and J gave up 6 bases; unmatched junction bases: 9. The CDR3 has 15 amino acids. Per the germline V gene, CDR1 is DFQATT and CDR2 is SNEGSKA (reference sequence).

Of note for this clonotype: One junction end does not reproduce the germline sequence, and a read error may be involved. The chain has TRBV20-1 and TRBJ1-2, with TRBD1 matching 7 bases. Germline CDR1 reads DFQATT; CDR2 reads SNEGSKA (reference sequence). CDR3 length: 14 amino acids. CDR3: CSAREEGRGYAYTF. The CDR3 nucleotides are TGCAGTGCCCGGGAGGAGGGCAGGGGGTATGCCTACACCTTC.

The chain couples TRBV4-3 to TRBJ1-1; TRBD1 matches 9 bases. Germline V CDR1 and CDR2: LGHNA, YSLEER. This CDR3 is built from 18 residues. V was clipped by 4 bases and J by 0 bases; unmatched bases: 12. CDR3 bases: TGCGCCAGCAGCCCAGGCCTGGGACAGGGAGAGATGAACACTGAAGCTTTCTTT. It is translated as CASSPGLGQGEMNTEAFF.

This clonotype was counted at least ten times. The chain recombines TRBV10-3 with TRBJ2-7, with D possibly TRBD1 on 6 matching bases. Per the germline V gene, CDR1 is ENHRY and CDR2 is SYGVKD. V was trimmed by 9 bases and J by 1 base, leaving 10 bases between them. There are 12 residues in the CDR3. In DNA, the CDR3 is TGTGCCATTAGGGACACTTCCTACGAGCAGTACTTC. Amino acids: CAIRDTSYEQYF.

The V and J genes are TRBV9 and TRBJ2-1; 13 bases agree with TRBD2. Losses at the gene ends were 5 bases for V and 7 bases for J; bases not matched to a gene: 6. Germline V gives CDR1 SGDLS, CDR2 YYNGEE. CDR3 length: 15 amino acids. In DNA form, the CDR3 reads TGTGCCAGCAGATTAGGACTAGCGGGAGAGAATGAGCAGTTCTTC. Protein sequence: CASRLGLAGENEQFF.

This rearrangement joins TRBV28 to TRBJ1-1; no clear D. Germline-derived CDR1 and CDR2 are MDHEN and SYDVKM. Trimming shortened V by 6 bases and J by 8 bases, and 16 bases separated the two germline ends. The CDR3 has 13 residues. The CDR3 DNA reads TGTGCCAGCAGCCTGCCCGGGAGAAGCGAAGCTTTCTTT. Its protein product is CASSLPGRSEAFF.

The rearrangement uses TRBV29-1 and TRBJ2-7, with D perhaps TRBD2 (5 bases). This CDR3 spans 13 amino acids. CDR1 is SQVTM, CDR2 ANQGSEA, per germline. V was pared by 1 base and J by 3 bases, with 10 bases between. For the CDR3, the DNA is TGCAGCGTTGAAGGTCGGGGAGACTACGAGCAGTACTTC. Translation gives CSVEGRGDYEQYF.

The CDR3 reads CAISESRGASSYNSPLHF. The CDR3 bases are TGTGCCATCAGTGAGTCGAGGGGTGCGAGCTCCTATAATTCACCCCTCCACTTT. V usage is TRBV10-3 and J usage is TRBJ1-6; the D gene is possibly TRBD1 (5 bases). Germline CDR1 and CDR2: ENHRY and SYGVKD. This CDR3 has 18 residues. V lost 0 bases, J lost 0 bases, and 12 bases lay in between.